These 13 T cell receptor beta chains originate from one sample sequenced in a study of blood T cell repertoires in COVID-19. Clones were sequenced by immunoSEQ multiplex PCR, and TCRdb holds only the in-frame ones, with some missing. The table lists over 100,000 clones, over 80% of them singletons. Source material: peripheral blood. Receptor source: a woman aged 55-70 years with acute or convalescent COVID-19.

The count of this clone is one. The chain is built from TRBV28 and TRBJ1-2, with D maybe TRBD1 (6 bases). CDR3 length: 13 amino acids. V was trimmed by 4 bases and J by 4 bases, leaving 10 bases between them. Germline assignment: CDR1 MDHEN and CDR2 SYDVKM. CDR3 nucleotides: TGTGCCAGCAGTTGGCAGGGGAGCTATGGCTACACCTTC. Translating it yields CASSWQGSYGYTF.

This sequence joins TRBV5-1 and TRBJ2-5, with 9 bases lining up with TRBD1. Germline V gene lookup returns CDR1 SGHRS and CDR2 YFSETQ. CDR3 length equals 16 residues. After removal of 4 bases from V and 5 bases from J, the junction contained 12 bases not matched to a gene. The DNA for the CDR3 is TGCGCCAGCAGCCAACGGGGACAGGGAGGGAGGGAGACCCAGTACTTC. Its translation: CASSQRGQGGRETQYF.

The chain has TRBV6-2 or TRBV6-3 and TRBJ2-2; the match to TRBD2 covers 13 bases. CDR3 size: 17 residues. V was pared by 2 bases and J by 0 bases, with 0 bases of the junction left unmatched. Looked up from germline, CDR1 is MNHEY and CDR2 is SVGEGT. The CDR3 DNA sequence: TGTGCCAGCAGTTACGGACTAGCGGGAGCGAACACCGGGGAGCTGTTTTTT. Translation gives CASSYGLAGANTGELFF.

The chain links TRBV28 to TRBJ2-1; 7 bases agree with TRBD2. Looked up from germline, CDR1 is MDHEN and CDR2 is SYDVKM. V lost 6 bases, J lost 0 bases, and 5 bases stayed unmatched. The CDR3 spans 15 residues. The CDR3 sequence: CASREAGTSYNEQFF. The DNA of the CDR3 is TGTGCCAGCAGGGAAGCGGGGACCTCCTACAATGAGCAGTTCTTC.

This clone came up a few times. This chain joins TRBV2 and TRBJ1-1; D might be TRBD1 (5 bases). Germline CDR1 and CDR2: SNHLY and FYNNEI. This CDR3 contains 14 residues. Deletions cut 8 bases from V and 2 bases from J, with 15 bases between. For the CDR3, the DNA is TGTGCCAGCTATATGCGGGACGGAAACACTGAAGCTTTCTTT. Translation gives CASYMRDGNTEAFF.

CDR3 sequence reads: CASSMRAGQDYEQYF. The DNA for the CDR3 is TGTGCCAGTAGTATGAGGGCAGGACAGGACTACGAGCAGTACTTC. The chain employs TRBV19 and TRBJ2-7, with 7 bases fitting TRBD1. CDR1 and CDR2 (germline): LNHDA, SQIVND (reference sequence). The junction had 8 bases not matched to a gene; V was cut back by 3 bases and J by 3 bases. This CDR3 spans 15 amino acids. Supplemented by reference TRBV19 and TRBJ2-7, the full variable domain reads DGGITQSPKYLFRKEGQNVTLSCEQNLNHDAMYWYRQDPGQGLRLIYYSQIVNDFQKGDIAEGYSVSREKKESFPLTVTSAQKNPTAFYLCASSMRAGQDYEQYFGPGTRLTVT.

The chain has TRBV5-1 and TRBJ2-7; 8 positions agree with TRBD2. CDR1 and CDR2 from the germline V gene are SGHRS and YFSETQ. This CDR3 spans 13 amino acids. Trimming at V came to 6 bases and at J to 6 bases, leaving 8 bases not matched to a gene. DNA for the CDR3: TGCGCCAGCACCGGACCCGGGGGGGCCGAGCAGTACTTC. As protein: CASTGPGGAEQYF.

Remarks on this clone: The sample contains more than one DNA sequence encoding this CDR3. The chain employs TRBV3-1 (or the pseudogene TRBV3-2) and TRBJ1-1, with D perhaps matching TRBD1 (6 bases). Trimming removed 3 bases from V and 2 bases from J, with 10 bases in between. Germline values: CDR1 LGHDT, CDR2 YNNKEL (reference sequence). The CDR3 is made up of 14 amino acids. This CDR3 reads CASSHLQGNTEAFF. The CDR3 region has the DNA TGTGCCAGCAGCCATTTACAGGGCAACACTGAAGCTTTCTTT.

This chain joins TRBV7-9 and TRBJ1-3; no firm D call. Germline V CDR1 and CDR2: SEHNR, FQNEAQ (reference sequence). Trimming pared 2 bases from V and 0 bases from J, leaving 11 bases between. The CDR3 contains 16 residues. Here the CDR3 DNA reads TGTGCCAGCAGCTTACCCGACGGGAGCTCTGGAAACACCATATATTTT. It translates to CASSLPDGSSGNTIYF.

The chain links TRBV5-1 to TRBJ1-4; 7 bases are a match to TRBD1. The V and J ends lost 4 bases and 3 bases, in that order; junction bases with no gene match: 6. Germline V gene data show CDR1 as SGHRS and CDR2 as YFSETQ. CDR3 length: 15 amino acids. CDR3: CASSAGTASNEKLFF. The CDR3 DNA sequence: TGCGCCAGCAGCGCAGGGACAGCGTCTAATGAAAAACTGTTTTTT.

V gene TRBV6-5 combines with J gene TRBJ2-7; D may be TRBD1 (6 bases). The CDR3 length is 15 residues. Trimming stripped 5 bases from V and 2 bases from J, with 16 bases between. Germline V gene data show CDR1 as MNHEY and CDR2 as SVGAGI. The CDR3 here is CASSNGPTGTYEQYF. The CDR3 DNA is TGTGCCAGCAGTAACGGCCCGACAGGAACCTACGAGCAGTACTTC.

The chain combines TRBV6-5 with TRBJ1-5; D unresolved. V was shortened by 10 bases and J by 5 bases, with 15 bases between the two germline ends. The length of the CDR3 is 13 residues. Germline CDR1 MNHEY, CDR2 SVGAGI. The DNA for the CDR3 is TGTGCCAACCTGGTGGCGGGAGATCAGCCCCAGCATTTT. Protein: CANLVAGDQPQHF.

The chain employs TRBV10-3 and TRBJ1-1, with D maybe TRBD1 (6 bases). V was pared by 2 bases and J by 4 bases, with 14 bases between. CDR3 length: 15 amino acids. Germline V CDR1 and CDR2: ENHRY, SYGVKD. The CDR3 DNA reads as TGTGCCATCAGTGAGGCAGGGGTCAAAGGCACTGAAGCTTTCTTT. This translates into CAISEAGVKGTEAFF.